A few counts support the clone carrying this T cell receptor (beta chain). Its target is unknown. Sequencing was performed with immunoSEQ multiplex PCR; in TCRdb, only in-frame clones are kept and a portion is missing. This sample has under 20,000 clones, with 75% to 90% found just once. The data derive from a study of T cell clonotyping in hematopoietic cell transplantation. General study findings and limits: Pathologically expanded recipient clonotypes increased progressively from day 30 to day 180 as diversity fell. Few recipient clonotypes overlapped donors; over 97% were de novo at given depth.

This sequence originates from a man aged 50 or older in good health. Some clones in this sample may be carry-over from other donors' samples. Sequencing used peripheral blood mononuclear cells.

CDR3 residues: CASGTGGDTGELFF. For the CDR3, the DNA is TGTGCCAGCGGGACAGGGGGCGACACCGGGGAGCTGTTTTTT. The chain has TRBV7-2 and TRBJ2-2; TRBD1 aligns across 12 bases. V gave up 8 bases and J gave up 3 bases; unmatched junction bases: 1. In germline, CDR1 is SGHTA, CDR2 FQGNSA. The CDR3 contains 14 residues.